These 20 T cell receptor beta chains share one sample of origin, sequenced in a study of blood T cell repertoires in COVID-19. The data were produced by immunoSEQ multiplex PCR, yet TCRdb's version contains in-frame clones alone and is incomplete. This table holds a few hundred thousand clones, about 82% found once. Sample: peripheral blood. Source of these receptors: a woman in her 50s with active or convalescent COVID-19.

The chain combines TRBV7-9 with TRBJ1-5; TRBD1 is a possible D gene (6 bases). V lost 5 bases to trimming and J lost 1 base, with 24 bases between them. CDR1 is SEHNR, CDR2 FQNEAQ, per germline (reference sequence). The CDR3 loop spans 19 amino acids. The DNA of the CDR3 is TGTGCCAGCAGCGCCAGTCCCGGTAAAACAGGGTCGAGCAATCAGCCCCAGCATTTT. This encodes CASSASPGKTGSSNQPQHF.

V usage is TRBV3-1 (or the pseudogene TRBV3-2) and J usage is TRBJ1-1; maybe TRBD1 (5 bases). CDR1 LGHDT and CDR2 YNNKEL come from the germline V gene (reference sequence). This CDR3 has 13 residues. Trimming pared 4 bases from V and 9 bases from J, leaving 15 bases between. In DNA, the CDR3 is TGTGCCAGCAGCCCTCGGGGGGTGAGAAAAGCTTTCTTT. It encodes CASSPRGVRKAFF.

The chain links TRBV5-6 to TRBJ2-7; unclear D gene. From germline, CDR1 is SGHDT and CDR2 YYEEEE. Trimming removed 0 bases at V and 0 bases at J, with 4 bases between. This CDR3 comprises 13 residues. CDR3 residues: CASSLASSYEQYF. The CDR3 DNA reads TGTGCCAGCAGCTTGGCGAGCTCCTACGAGCAGTACTTC.

The rearrangement links TRBV7-9 to TRBJ1-5; D not resolved. The CDR3 contains 14 residues. Germline-derived CDR1 and CDR2 are SEHNR and FQNEAQ (reference sequence). Trimming took off 4 bases at V and 0 bases at J, with 7 bases between the two ends. The CDR3: CASSSDNSNQPQHF. CDR3 DNA sequence: TGTGCCAGCAGCTCAGATAATAGCAATCAGCCCCAGCATTTT.

This sequence joins TRBV3-1 (or the pseudogene TRBV3-2) and TRBJ2-1; 10 bases map to TRBD1. V was clipped by 5 bases and J by 2 bases; unmatched bases: 6. Per the germline V gene, CDR1 is LGHDT and CDR2 is YNNKEL (reference sequence). The CDR3 has 16 residues. The CDR3 sequence: CASSNRDRGPYNEQFF. CDR3 nucleotide sequence: TGTGCCAGCAGCAACCGGGACAGGGGTCCCTACAATGAGCAGTTCTTC.

This chain connects TRBV27 to TRBJ2-5, with D perhaps TRBD2 (5 bases). The CDR3 runs 17 residues. V lost 6 bases and J 1 base, leaving 21 bases between the germline ends. The germline V gene has CDR1 MNHEY and CDR2 SMNVEV (reference sequence). CDR3 residues: CASSSRPGFTSQETQYF. In DNA form, the CDR3 reads TGTGCCAGCAGCTCTCGGCCGGGGTTCACCTCCCAAGAGACCCAGTACTTC.

This clone appeared a single time. This chain links TRBV5-6 with TRBJ1-1; D is undetermined. Trimming took 0 bases from V and 3 from J, leaving 12 bases between them. Germline V lookup: CDR1 SGHDT, CDR2 YYEEEE. This CDR3 has 15 amino acids. The CDR3 DNA reads TGTGCCAGCAGCTTGGTAATTGGAGAGGACACTGAAGCTTTCTTT. Translating gives CASSLVIGEDTEAFF.

This chain joins TRBV10-3 and TRBJ2-3, with 10 bases identical to TRBD2. CDR1 is ENHRY, CDR2 SYGVKD, per germline. This CDR3 region has 18 residues. The trim removed 4 bases at V and 2 bases at J, leaving 12 bases unmatched. The CDR3 sequence is CAISGLGSGRASTDTQYF. In DNA, the CDR3 is TGTGCCATCAGTGGGTTGGGGAGCGGGAGGGCCTCCACAGATACGCAGTATTTT.

The chain joins TRBV7-9 to TRBJ1-1, with TRBD1 matching 8 bases. This CDR3 has 15 residues. V was pared by 5 bases and J by 3 bases, with 8 bases of the junction left unmatched. The germline CDR1 and CDR2 sequences are SEHNR and FQNEAQ (reference sequence). The CDR3 coding sequence is TGTGCCAGCAGCCCTCATGACAGGGGATACACTGAAGCTTTCTTT. It specifies CASSPHDRGYTEAFF.

The gene calls are TRBV9 and TRBJ1-3; a possible D gene is TRBD1 (6 bases). The CDR3 totals 17 residues. Trimming removed 0 bases from V and 0 bases from J, with 13 bases in between. CDR1 and CDR2 (germline): SGDLS, YYNGEE. This CDR3 is CASSVDVRGSSGNTIYF. The CDR3 region has the DNA TGTGCCAGCAGCGTAGACGTCAGGGGTTCCTCTGGAAACACCATATATTTT.

The rearrangement uses TRBV6-4 and TRBJ1-2; D is undetermined. The CDR3 is 10 residues long. V shed 6 bases and J shed 14 bases, with 13 bases lying between them. CDR1 is MRHNA and CDR2 is SNTAGT in the germline V gene. Written as DNA, the CDR3 is TGTGCCAGCAGCCGGAGGGTTGGGACCTTC. Its translation is CASSRRVGTF.

The DNA of the CDR3 is TGCGCCAGCAGCTTGTTTGGCTCACAAGCTAACTATGGCTACACCTTC. Translated, it gives CASSLFGSQANYGYTF. The chain carries TRBV5-1 and TRBJ1-2; D is unclear. Germline V gene data show CDR1 as SGHRS and CDR2 as YFSETQ. Between the trimmed V and J ends, which lost 1 base and 0 bases, there was a span of 13 bases. The CDR3 extends over 16 amino acids.

The V call is TRBV5-1, the J call TRBJ2-3, with 9 bases identical to TRBD2. V shed 2 bases and J 1 base; nucleotides not matched to a gene: 8. The CDR3 is made up of 17 amino acids. From germline, CDR1 is SGHRS and CDR2 YFSETQ. The DNA of the CDR3 is TGCGCCAGCAGCTTACCCCTTAGCGGGAGAGGCACAGATACGCAGTATTTT. Amino acids: CASSLPLSGRGTDTQYF. The variable domain in full, with the rest retrieved from reference TRBV5-1 and TRBJ2-3, is KAGVTQTPRYLIKTRGQQVTLSCSPISGHRSVSWYQQTPGQGLQFLFEYFSETQRNKGNFPGRFSGRQFSNSRSEMNVSTLELGDSALYLCASSLPLSGRGTDTQYFGPGTRLTVL.

The V call is TRBV5-1, the J call TRBJ1-2, with 12 bases aligning to TRBD1. V gave up 3 bases and J gave up 1 base; unmatched junction bases: 4. Per germline, CDR1 SGHRS and CDR2 YFSETQ. The CDR3 is 16 residues long. The CDR3 DNA reads TGCGCCAGCAGCTCTGGGACAGGGGGCGGTAACTATGGCTACACCTTC. Translated, it gives CASSSGTGGGNYGYTF.

The chain is built from TRBV5-4 and TRBJ1-1; no definite D call. The germline CDR1 and CDR2 sequences are SGHNT and YYREEE (reference sequence). The V gene lost 5 bases and the J gene lost 3 bases, with 26 bases spanning the gap. This CDR3 is built from 18 residues. Here the CDR3 DNA reads TGTGCCAGCAGTCCCGTGGGGAGACTGAAGCGAGCGGACACTGAAGCTTTCTTT. Translated: CASSPVGRLKRADTEAFF.

The CDR3 reads CASSWAGPNTEAFF. CDR3 nucleotides: TGTGCCAGCAGTTGGGCGGGGCCCAACACTGAAGCTTTCTTT. This sequence joins TRBV6-5 and TRBJ1-1; a possible D gene is TRBD1 (5 bases). Germline V gives CDR1 MNHEY, CDR2 SVGAGI. V was clipped by 4 bases and J by 2 bases, with 11 bases between them. The CDR3 has 14 residues.

This clone was found a few times. This chain links TRBV18 with TRBJ2-2, with D possibly being TRBD2 (6 bases). Germline CDR1 reads KGHSH; CDR2 reads LQKENI. The CDR3 spans 15 residues. The V gene lost 2 bases and the J gene lost 4 bases, with 11 bases spanning the gap. The CDR3 reads CASSPAEGSTGELFF. CDR3 coding DNA: TGTGCCAGCTCACCAGCGGAGGGAAGCACCGGGGAGCTGTTTTTT.

V and J are TRBV3-1 (or the pseudogene TRBV3-2) and TRBJ2-7; TRBD1 agrees at 8 bases. The V gene's germline CDR1 is LGHDT and CDR2 YNNKEL (reference sequence). Trimming cost V 2 bases and J 6 bases; bases outside gene matches: 12. The CDR3 runs 16 residues. The CDR3 sequence: CASSQRSGGAEREQYF. In DNA, the CDR3 is TGTGCCAGCAGCCAAAGGTCAGGGGGCGCGGAACGCGAGCAGTACTTC.

The chain combines TRBV20-1 with TRBJ1-1; D is unclear. The CDR3 spans 14 residues. Trimming removed 3 bases at V and 3 bases at J, with 14 bases between. CDR1 is DFQATT, CDR2 SNEGSKA, per germline (reference sequence). CDR3 bases: TGCAGTGCTAGTGAAGTTATGGAGGACACTGAAGCTTTCTTT. Translated, it gives CSASEVMEDTEAFF.

The V call is TRBV5-6, the J call TRBJ1-6, with TRBD1 matching 8 bases. The germline gives CDR1 SGHDT, CDR2 YYEEEE. V shed 3 bases and J 6 bases; nucleotides not matched to a gene: 8. This CDR3 comprises 16 residues. The CDR3 sequence: CASSSGTGEFNSPLHF. Written as DNA, the CDR3 is TGTGCCAGCAGCTCCGGGACAGGTGAATTTAATTCACCCCTCCACTTT.